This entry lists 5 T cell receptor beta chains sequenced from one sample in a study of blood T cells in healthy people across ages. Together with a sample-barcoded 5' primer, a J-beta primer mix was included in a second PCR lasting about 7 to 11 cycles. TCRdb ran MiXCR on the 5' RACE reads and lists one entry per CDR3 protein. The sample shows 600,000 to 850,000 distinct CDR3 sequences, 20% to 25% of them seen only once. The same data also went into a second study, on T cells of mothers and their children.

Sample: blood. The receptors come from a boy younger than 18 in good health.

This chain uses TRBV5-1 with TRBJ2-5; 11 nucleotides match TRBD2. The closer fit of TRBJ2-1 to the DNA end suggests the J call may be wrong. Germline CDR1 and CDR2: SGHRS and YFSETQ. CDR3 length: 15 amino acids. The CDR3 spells CASSNSGGAYNEQFF. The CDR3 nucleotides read TGCGCCAGCAGTAATAGCGGGGGGGCTTACAATGAGCAGTTCTTC.

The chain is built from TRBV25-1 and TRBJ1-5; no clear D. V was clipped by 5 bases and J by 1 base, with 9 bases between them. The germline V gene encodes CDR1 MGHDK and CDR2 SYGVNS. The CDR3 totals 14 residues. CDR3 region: CASSFLSSNQPQHF. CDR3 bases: TGTGCCAGCAGTTTCCTGTCAAGCAATCAGCCCCAGCATTTT.

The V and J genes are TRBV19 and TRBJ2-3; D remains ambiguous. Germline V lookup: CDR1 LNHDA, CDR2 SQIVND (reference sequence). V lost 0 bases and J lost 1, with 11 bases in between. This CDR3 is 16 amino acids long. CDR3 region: CASSIETIAGTDTQYF. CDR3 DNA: TGTGCCAGTAGTATAGAGACCATAGCTGGCACAGATACGCAGTATTTT.

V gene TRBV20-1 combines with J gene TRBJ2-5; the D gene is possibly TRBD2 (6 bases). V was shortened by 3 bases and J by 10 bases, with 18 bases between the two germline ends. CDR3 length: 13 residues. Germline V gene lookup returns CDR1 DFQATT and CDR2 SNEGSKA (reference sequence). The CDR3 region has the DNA TGCAGTGCTAGGGCTAGCGTCGAGGAGGGCCAGTACTTC. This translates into CSARASVEEGQYF.

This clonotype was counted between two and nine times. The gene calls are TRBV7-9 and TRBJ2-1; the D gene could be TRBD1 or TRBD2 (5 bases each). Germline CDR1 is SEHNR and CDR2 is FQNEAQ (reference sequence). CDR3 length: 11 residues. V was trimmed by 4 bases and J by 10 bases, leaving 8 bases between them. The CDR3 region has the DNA TGTGCCAGCAGCTGGGACGTCGAGCAGTTCTTC. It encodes CASSWDVEQFF.